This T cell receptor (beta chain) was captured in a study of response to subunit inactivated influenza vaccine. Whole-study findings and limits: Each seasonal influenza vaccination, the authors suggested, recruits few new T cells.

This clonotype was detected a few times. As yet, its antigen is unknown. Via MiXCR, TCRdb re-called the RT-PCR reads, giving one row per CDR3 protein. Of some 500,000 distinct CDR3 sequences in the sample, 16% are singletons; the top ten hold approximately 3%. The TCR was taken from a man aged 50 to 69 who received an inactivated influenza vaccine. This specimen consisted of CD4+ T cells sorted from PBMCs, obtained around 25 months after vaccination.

The DNA of the CDR3 is TGTGCCAGCAGCCAAGAGGGGACTAGCGGTTACGAGCAGTACTTC. Its protein is CASSQEGTSGYEQYF. The V gene is TRBV4-2, the J gene TRBJ2-7, with TRBD2 identical over 11 bases. CDR3 length: 15 residues. CDR1 is LGHNA, CDR2 YNFKEQ, per germline. Trimming removed 0 bases from V and 4 bases from J; junction bases left unmatched: 2.